A single sample gave rise to the 23 T cell receptor beta chains below, sequenced in a study of cytomegalovirus exposure and HLA in healthy donors (dated by TCRdb to about 2017). Library construction relied on the immunoSEQ multiplex PCR assay. The multiplex PCR relied on a mix of 60 forward primers for TCR Vbeta segments and 13 reverse primers for TCR Jbeta segments. TCRdb provides this immuneACCESS table in a form limited to in-frame rearrangements. Some clones are lacking; in checked studies, under half of them reflect an unresolved V gene, and why the rest are absent is not known. A total of about 180,000 clones appear in this sample, around 80% of them only once. The top ten hold around 0.69% of the sample. The source material was PBMCs. The origin of the receptors is a woman aged 40 to 50 in good health and CMV-seronegative.

The rearrangement uses TRBV5-4 and TRBJ2-1; 8 bases match TRBD1. The ends lost 4 bases at V and 4 bases at J; junction bases unmatched: 7. Germline V lookup: CDR1 SGHNT, CDR2 YYREEE (reference sequence). This CDR3 has 15 amino acids. Written as DNA, the CDR3 is TGTGCCAGCAGCCCCAGGACAGGGAGGTACAATGAGCAGTTCTTC. Translated, it gives CASSPRTGRYNEQFF.

This chain links TRBV7-9 with TRBJ2-2, with 7 positions matching TRBD1. CDR3 length: 14 amino acids. V was pared by 4 bases and J by 7 bases, with 6 bases of the junction left unmatched. CDR1 SEHNR and CDR2 FQNEAQ come from the germline V gene (reference sequence). The CDR3 region has the DNA TGTGCCAGCAGCTCACCGGGACAGAGCGGGGAGCTGTTTTTT. This translates into CASSSPGQSGELFF.

This clone was detected a few times. This rearrangement joins TRBV5-6 to TRBJ2-1; D may be TRBD2 (7 bases). The CDR3 loop spans 13 amino acids. V was pared by 4 bases and J by 9 bases, with 14 bases between. From germline, CDR1 is SGHDT and CDR2 YYEEEE. The CDR3 nucleotides read TGTGCCAGCAGCCCGGGTCGGGGGGCTGAGCAGTTCTTC. Amino acids: CASSPGRGAEQFF.

The chain uses TRBV5-4 and TRBJ2-1; 12 bases fit TRBD2. V lost 2 bases and J lost 8; bases outside the gene matches: 5. CDR1 and CDR2 (germline): SGHNT, YYREEE (reference sequence). The CDR3 extends over 15 amino acids. For the CDR3, the DNA is TGTGCCAGCAGCTTATCGCTAGCGGGAGGGTATGAGCAGTTCTTC. Amino acid sequence: CASSLSLAGGYEQFF.

The rearrangement joins TRBV5-1 to TRBJ2-6; 7 bases align to TRBD1. Looked up from germline, CDR1 is SGHRS and CDR2 is YFSETQ. This CDR3 region has 16 residues. V trimming: 4 bases; J trimming: 2 bases; junction bases outside the gene matches: 6. CDR3 protein: CASSLPRGTGANVLTF. CDR3 nucleotide sequence: TGCGCCAGCAGCCTTCCCAGGGGGACTGGGGCCAACGTCCTGACTTTC.

The chain links TRBV2 to TRBJ2-7; D might be TRBD1 (5 bases). Trimming left V 6 bases short and J 4 bases short, with 10 bases between. CDR3 length: 12 residues. CDR1 is SNHLY, CDR2 FYNNEI, per germline. The CDR3 nucleotides read TGTGCCAGCAGGTTAGGGGTATACGAGCAGTACTTC. It is translated as CASRLGVYEQYF.

The genes are TRBV7-2 and TRBJ2-2; a weak D match, TRBD2 (6 bases). Trimming removed 2 bases from V and 5 bases from J, with 12 bases in between. Germline V gives CDR1 SGHTA, CDR2 FQGNSA. This CDR3 is 15 amino acids long. The CDR3 reads CASSLIGRGTGELFF. Written as DNA, the CDR3 is TGTGCCAGCAGCTTAATAGGTCGGGGGACCGGGGAGCTGTTTTTT.

V and J are TRBV18 and TRBJ1-1, with 7 bases that match TRBD1. Germline V lookup: CDR1 KGHSH, CDR2 LQKENI. The trim removed 5 bases at V and 2 bases at J, leaving 5 bases unmatched. The CDR3 sequence is 14 residues long. CDR3 residues: CASSAGQLNTEAFF. The CDR3 coding sequence is TGTGCCAGCTCAGCGGGACAGCTCAACACTGAAGCTTTCTTT.

The CDR3: CASSLVGGPGDTQYF. The CDR3 DNA reads as TGCGCCAGCAGCTTGGTGGGGGGGCCGGGGGATACGCAGTATTTT. The chain combines TRBV5-1 with TRBJ2-3; D might be TRBD2 (7 bases). Germline CDR1 and CDR2: SGHRS and YFSETQ. CDR3 length: 15 residues. The V end lost 0 bases, the J end lost 6 bases, and 14 bases lay between the germline ends.

The V gene is TRBV25-1, the J gene TRBJ2-3; TRBD1 agrees at 7 bases. Germline V CDR1 and CDR2: MGHDK, SYGVNS. CDR3 length: 14 residues. After removal of 6 bases from V and 2 bases from J, the junction contained 5 bases not matched to a gene. The CDR3 DNA is TGTGCCAGCAGCCGGGACAGCTTCACAGATACGCAGTATTTT. This encodes CASSRDSFTDTQYF.

The chain joins TRBV9 to TRBJ1-1; TRBD1 matches 7 bases. Trimming cost V 4 bases and J 1 base; bases outside gene matches: 7. This CDR3 spans 15 amino acids. Germline loops: CDR1 SGDLS, CDR2 YYNGEE. DNA of the CDR3: TGTGCCAGCAGCCCGACAGGGATAACGAACACTGAAGCTTTCTTT. Protein product: CASSPTGITNTEAFF. The full variable domain, with the rest looked up from reference TRBV9 and TRBJ1-1, is DSGVTQTPKHLITATGQRVTLRCSPRSGDLSVYWYQQSLDQGLQFLIQYYNGEERAKGNILERFSAQQFPDLHSELNLSSLELGDSALYFCASSPTGITNTEAFFGQGTRLTVV.

V gene TRBV5-1 combines with J gene TRBJ1-4, with TRBD1 matching over 11 bases. After removal of 4 bases from V and 8 bases from J, the junction contained 7 bases not matched to a gene. CDR1 is SGHRS, CDR2 YFSETQ, per germline. The CDR3 sequence is 15 residues long. The CDR3 DNA is TGCGCCAGCAGCCCATTTCGGACAGGGGGCGAAAAACTGTTTTTT. This gives the protein CASSPFRTGGEKLFF.

The J gene is TRBJ2-7, the V gene TRBV5-1, with D possibly being TRBD1 (6 bases). The CDR3 covers 15 residues. V was pared by 0 bases and J by 5 bases, with 15 bases between. Germline V gene lookup returns CDR1 SGHRS and CDR2 YFSETQ. The CDR3 region has the DNA TGCGCCAGCAGCTTGGGAGGGGGAAGGAGCGACGAGCAGTACTTC. Protein product: CASSLGGGRSDEQYF. Together with reference TRBV5-1 and TRBJ2-7, the CDR3 gives the full variable domain: KAGVTQTPRYLIKTRGQQVTLSCSPISGHRSVSWYQQTPGQGLQFLFEYFSETQRNKGNFPGRFSGRQFSNSRSEMNVSTLELGDSALYLCASSLGGGRSDEQYFGPGTRLTVT.

There are a few counts of this clone. This rearrangement joins TRBV19 to TRBJ1-1, with 8 bases that match TRBD1. Germline CDR1 and CDR2: LNHDA and SQIVND (reference sequence). The CDR3 sequence is 14 residues long. The V segment lost 7 bases and the J segment 2 bases; nucleotides outside the gene matches: 6. CDR3 residues: CASTPDRGNTEAFF. In DNA, the CDR3 is TGTGCCAGTACCCCAGACAGGGGTAACACTGAAGCTTTCTTT.

The chain links TRBV23-1 to TRBJ2-5; 13 nucleotides line up with TRBD2. Matching the DNA end better, TRBJ2-7 makes the J call doubtful. TRBV23-1 is an open reading frame, and its role is uncertain. The CDR3 has 14 amino acids. The CDR3 reads CASSVTSGRHEQYF. CDR3 sequence (DNA): TGCGCCAGCAGTGTGACTAGCGGGAGGCACGAGCAGTACTTC.

The V gene is TRBV5-1, the J gene TRBJ1-4, with 7 bases that match TRBD1. Germline CDR1 reads SGHRS; CDR2 reads YFSETQ. V shed 3 bases, J shed 2 bases, and the junction held 7 bases outside the gene matches. The CDR3 extends over 16 amino acids. The CDR3 coding sequence is TGCGCCAGCAGCTCGGGTGACAGGGCCACTAATGAAAAACTGTTTTTT. As protein: CASSSGDRATNEKLFF.

J is TRBJ1-1 and V is TRBV19; D not resolved. The CDR3 covers 14 residues. Germline CDR1 LNHDA, CDR2 SQIVND (reference sequence). V was shortened by 3 bases and J by 3 bases, with 11 bases between the two germline ends. This CDR3 is CASSIGFSDTEAFF. Here the CDR3 DNA reads TGTGCCAGTAGTATTGGTTTTTCGGACACTGAAGCTTTCTTT.

The V call is TRBV11-3, the J call TRBJ1-1, with 8 positions matching TRBD1. Germline CDR1 reads SGHNT; CDR2 reads YENEEA. The CDR3 extends over 15 amino acids. V gave up 3 bases and J gave up 2 bases; unmatched junction bases: 5. DNA for the CDR3: TGTGCCAGCAGCTTTCCCGGGACAGGTAACACTGAAGCTTTCTTT. Amino acid sequence: CASSFPGTGNTEAFF. The variable domain in full, completed from reference TRBV11-3 and TRBJ1-1, reads EAGVVQSPRYKIIEKKQPVAFWCNPISGHNTLYWYLQNLGQGPELLIRYENEEAVDDSQLPKDRFSAERLKGVDSTLKIQPAELGDSAVYLCASSFPGTGNTEAFFGQGTRLTVV.

In this sample, this clone turned up a few times. The genes are TRBV5-4 and TRBJ2-7; TRBD1 agrees at 7 bases. The J segment lost 3 bases and the V segment lost 3 bases, leaving 9 bases of the junction unmatched. Germline V gives CDR1 SGHNT, CDR2 YYREEE (reference sequence). The CDR3 contains 15 residues. CDR3 nucleotide sequence: TGTGCCAGCAGCTCCCCCGGGACAGCGAACTACGAGCAGTACTTC. This gives the protein CASSSPGTANYEQYF.

The V call is TRBV27, the J call TRBJ1-6, with 8 bases identical to TRBD1. The CDR3 has 16 residues. J gave up 5 bases and V 5 bases, and 8 bases lay outside the gene matches. CDR1 MNHEY and CDR2 SMNVEV come from the germline V gene (reference sequence). The CDR3 DNA sequence: TGTGCCAGCAGTGCCTCCCAGGGGGCGAATAATTCACCCCTCCACTTT. Its translation: CASSASQGANNSPLHF.

The chain carries TRBV7-9 and TRBJ1-1, with 8 bases aligning to TRBD1. The germline gives CDR1 SEHNR, CDR2 FQNEAQ (reference sequence). V lost 5 bases and J lost 10; bases outside the gene matches: 6. The CDR3 loop spans 12 amino acids. The CDR3 loop is CASSPGGERAFF. The CDR3 coding sequence is TGTGCCAGCAGCCCAGGGGGCGAGAGAGCTTTCTTT.

This chain joins TRBV7-2 and TRBJ2-7; tentatively, D is TRBD1 (6 bases). V was trimmed by 5 bases and J by 3 bases, leaving 20 bases between them. Germline CDR1 SGHTA, CDR2 FQGNSA. CDR3 size: 16 residues. CDR3 in amino acids: CASSPDGGGVNYEQYF. The CDR3 region has the DNA TGTGCCAGCAGCCCAGATGGGGGCGGAGTAAACTACGAGCAGTACTTC.

V gene TRBV9 combines with J gene TRBJ1-2; possible D gene TRBD1, 5 bases. The V and J ends lost 0 bases and 3 bases respectively, with 18 bases between them. The CDR3 length is 17 residues. The germline V gene encodes CDR1 SGDLS and CDR2 YYNGEE. CDR3 residues: CASSVESGGEKYYGYTF. The CDR3 DNA follows: TGTGCCAGCAGCGTAGAGAGCGGAGGGGAAAAGTACTATGGCTACACCTTC.